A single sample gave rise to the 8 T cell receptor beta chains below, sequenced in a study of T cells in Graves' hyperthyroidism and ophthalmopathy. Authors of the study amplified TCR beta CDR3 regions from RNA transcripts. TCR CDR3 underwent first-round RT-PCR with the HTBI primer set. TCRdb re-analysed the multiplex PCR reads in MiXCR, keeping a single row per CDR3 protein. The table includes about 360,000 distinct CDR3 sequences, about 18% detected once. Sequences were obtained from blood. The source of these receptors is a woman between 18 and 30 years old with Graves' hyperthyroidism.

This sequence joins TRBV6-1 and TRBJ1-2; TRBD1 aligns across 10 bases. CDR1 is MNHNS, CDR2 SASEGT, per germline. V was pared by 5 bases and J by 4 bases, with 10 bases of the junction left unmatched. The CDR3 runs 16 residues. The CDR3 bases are TGTGCCAGCAGTACAGACAGGGGGCCTAGCATCTATGGCTACACCTTC. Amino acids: CASSTDRGPSIYGYTF.

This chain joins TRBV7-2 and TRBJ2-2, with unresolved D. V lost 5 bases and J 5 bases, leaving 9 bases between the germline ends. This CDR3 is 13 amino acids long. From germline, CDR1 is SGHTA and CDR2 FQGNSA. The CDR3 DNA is TGTGCCAGCAGCCCAATGGGGACCGGGGAGCTGTTTTTT. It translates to CASSPMGTGELFF.

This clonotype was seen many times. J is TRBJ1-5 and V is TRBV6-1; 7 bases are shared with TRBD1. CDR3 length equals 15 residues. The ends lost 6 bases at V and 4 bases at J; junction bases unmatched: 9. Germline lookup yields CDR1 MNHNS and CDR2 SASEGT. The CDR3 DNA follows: TGTGCCAGCAGACCTACAGGGGTCTATAATCAGCCCCAGCATTTT. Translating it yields CASRPTGVYNQPQHF.

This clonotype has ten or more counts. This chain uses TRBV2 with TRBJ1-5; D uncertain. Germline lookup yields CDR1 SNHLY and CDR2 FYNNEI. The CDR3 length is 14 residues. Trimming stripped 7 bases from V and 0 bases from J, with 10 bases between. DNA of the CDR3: TGTGCCAGCATGGGGTCCTTTAGCAATCAGCCCCAGCATTTT. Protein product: CASMGSFSNQPQHF.

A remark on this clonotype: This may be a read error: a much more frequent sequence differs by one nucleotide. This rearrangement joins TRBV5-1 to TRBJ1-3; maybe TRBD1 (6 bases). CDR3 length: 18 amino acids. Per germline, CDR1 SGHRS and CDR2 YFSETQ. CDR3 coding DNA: TGCGCCAGCAGCATGACGGTCGCGGGGGCCGCCTCTGGATACACCATATATTTT. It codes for CASSMTVAGAASGYTIYF.

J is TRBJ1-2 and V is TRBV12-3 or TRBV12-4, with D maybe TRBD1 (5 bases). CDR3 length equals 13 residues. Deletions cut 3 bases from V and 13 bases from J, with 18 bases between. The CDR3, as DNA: TGTGCCAGCAGTTTCGGGGACGGCCTTTCTGGCACCTTC. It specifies CASSFGDGLSGTF.

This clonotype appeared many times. CDR3 protein: CASSDWRTGELFF. The CDR3 DNA is TGTGCCAGCAGTGATTGGCGCACCGGGGAGCTGTTTTTT. This rearrangement joins TRBV2 to TRBJ2-2; D uncertain. CDR3 length: 13 amino acids. The V and J ends lost 3 bases and 4 bases respectively, with 6 bases between them. CDR1 SNHLY and CDR2 FYNNEI come from the germline V gene.

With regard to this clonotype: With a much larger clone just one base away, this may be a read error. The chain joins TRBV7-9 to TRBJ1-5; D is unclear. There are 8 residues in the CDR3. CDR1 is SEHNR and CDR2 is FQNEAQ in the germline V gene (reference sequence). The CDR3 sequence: CTSGSLHF. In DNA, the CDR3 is TGTACCAGCGGATCCCTACATTTT.